The rows below give T cell receptor beta chains drawn from one sample of a study of T cells expressing NK-cell markers. For each CDR3 protein, TCRdb gives one entry from its re-call of the 5' RACE reads, without DNA. Here the sample table reports 250,000 to 300,000 distinct CDR3 sequences. Sequenced material: blood T cells: a sorted CD56 or NKG2C T cell subset, CD4+ or CD8+ T cells, or bulk PBMC T cells (not recorded which). These receptors all come from a woman aged 18 to 75 in good health. Each CDR3 is given with its conserved first and last residue.

V gene	J gene	CDR3 protein
TRBV7-2	TRBJ2-3	CASQRAGPDTQYF
TRBV7-6	TRBJ2-5	CASSLTRGETQYF
TRBV2	TRBJ1-3	CASSPDRVGGNTIYF
TRBV7-2	TRBJ2-7	CASSPPGGTLSYEQYF
TRBV29-1	TRBJ2-7	CSVEGGTKTTYEQYF
TRBV9	TRBJ2-1	CASSGGYAAGTTYNEQFF
TRBV5-1	TRBJ2-7	CASSSRSSFEQYF
TRBV10-2	TRBJ1-5	CASTLAGNSNQPQHF
TRBV24-1	TRBJ2-1	CATSHPTGTSYNEQFF
TRBV4-2	TRBJ1-6	CASSLDRESGSPLHF
TRBV20-1	TRBJ1-2	CSAGNRGSNYGYTF
TRBV7-7	TRBJ2-1	CASSSQGTNEQFF
TRBV6-2/TRBV6-3	TRBJ2-2	CASSSSTGLLNTNTGELFF
TRBV7-2	TRBJ1-5	CASSLRQGGQPQHF
TRBV15	TRBJ2-1	CATSRGTGNYNEQFF
TRBV4-3	TRBJ2-5	CASSQQKAGQFSGGTQYF
TRBV5-1	TRBJ2-7	CASSLGDLASEQYF
TRBV7-2	TRBJ2-7	CASSLSGFSSTYEQYF
TRBV12-3/TRBV12-4	TRBJ1-1	CASSPREFAAEAFF
TRBV5-1	TRBJ2-1	CASSLAASNSYNEQFF
TRBV12-3/TRBV12-4	TRBJ2-6	CASFDFSGANVLTF
TRBV10-3	TRBJ2-5	CAISDLGGGLETQYF
TRBV20-1	TRBJ2-2	CSAFHTGELFF
TRBV5-1	TRBJ2-7	CASRDQTSSYEQYF
TRBV18	TRBJ1-2	CASSPDRGEGYTF
TRBV5-1	TRBJ2-1	CASSREIAGGHEQFF
TRBV12-3/TRBV12-4	TRBJ2-1	CASSMRVSGYNEQFF
TRBV12-3/TRBV12-4	TRBJ1-1	CASRNRGQTEAFF